Presented here are 29 T cell receptor beta chains from one specimen sequenced in a study of OX40 agonist ivuxolimab in advanced cancers. Generated by immunoSEQ multiplex PCR, the TCRdb table keeps only in-frame clones and is missing some. The table has some 58,000 clones, about 89% seen once. Here the sequenced sample was CD4+ or CD8+ T cells sorted from blood, taken in a trial of the OX40 agonist ivuxolimab. These receptors were obtained from an adult with an advanced solid tumor such as melanoma, head and neck, liver or kidney cancer.

The chain carries TRBV6-5 and TRBJ2-7; 8 bases are shared with TRBD1. Germline CDR1 MNHEY, CDR2 SVGAGI. The CDR3 totals 15 residues. After removal of 6 bases from V and 3 bases from J, the junction contained 10 bases not matched to a gene. Here the CDR3 DNA reads TGTGCCAGCAGATTTCTTCCTACAGGGGGCTACGAGCAGTACTTC. This codes for CASRFLPTGGYEQYF.

The J gene is TRBJ1-1, the V gene TRBV6-6; the match to TRBD1 covers 7 bases. V gave up 5 bases and J gave up 3 bases; unmatched junction bases: 12. The germline V gene has CDR1 MNHNY and CDR2 SVGAGI (reference sequence). This CDR3 is 16 amino acids long. CDR3 loop: CASSGADRPSYTEAFF. DNA for the CDR3: TGTGCCAGCAGTGGTGCGGACAGGCCCTCCTACACTGAAGCTTTCTTT.

V usage is TRBV2 and J usage is TRBJ2-4; D possibly matches TRBD1 or TRBD2 (5 bases each). CDR3 length equals 14 residues. V was clipped by 6 bases and J by 9 bases, with 18 bases between them. Per the germline V gene, CDR1 is SNHLY and CDR2 is FYNNEI. As DNA, the CDR3 is TGTGCCAGCAGGGAATACAAAGGGGCGGGCATTCAGTACTTC. This gives the protein CASREYKGAGIQYF.

This chain uses TRBV4-3 with TRBJ1-2, with D possibly being TRBD1 (5 bases). In germline, CDR1 is LGHNA, CDR2 YSLEER. The germline V and J ends were trimmed by 2 bases and 8 bases, with 18 bases remaining between them. CDR3 length: 15 residues. Here the CDR3 reads CASSQLRDGRSGYTF. CDR3 coding DNA: TGCGCCAGCAGCCAACTCCGGGACGGCAGGAGCGGCTACACCTTC.

CDR3 sequence reads: CASSPKGRDNSPLHF. For the CDR3, the DNA is TGTGCCAGCAGCCCCAAGGGTAGAGATAATTCACCCCTCCACTTT. This chain uses TRBV7-8 with TRBJ1-6; no definite D call. Germline CDR1 is SGHVS and CDR2 is FQNEAQ. V lost 5 bases, J lost 5 bases, and 13 bases lay in between. The CDR3 has 15 amino acids.

The gene calls are TRBV19 and TRBJ1-3; maybe TRBD1 (5 bases). Germline CDR1 reads LNHDA; CDR2 reads SQIVND (reference sequence). This CDR3 has 14 amino acids. Trimming took 3 bases from V and 4 from J, leaving 10 bases between them. CDR3 residues: CASSMGGVGNTIYF. Written as DNA, the CDR3 is TGTGCCAGTAGTATGGGAGGGGTCGGAAACACCATATATTTT.

This chain connects TRBV11-3 to TRBJ2-7, with no clear D. CDR1 is SGHNT, CDR2 YENEEA, per germline. Trimming removed 4 bases at V and 6 bases at J, with 10 bases between. This CDR3 region has 12 residues. CDR3 coding DNA: TGTGCCAGCAGCTATTCTAGTACCGAGCAGTACTTC. Its protein is CASSYSSTEQYF. Supplemented by reference TRBV11-3 and TRBJ2-7, the full variable domain reads EAGVVQSPRYKIIEKKQPVAFWCNPISGHNTLYWYLQNLGQGPELLIRYENEEAVDDSQLPKDRFSAERLKGVDSTLKIQPAELGDSAVYLCASSYSSTEQYFGPGTRLTVT.

The chain is built from TRBV10-1 and TRBJ1-1, with 7 bases aligning to TRBD1. CDR1 is WNHNN, CDR2 SYGVQD, per germline (reference sequence). The CDR3 extends over 13 amino acids. V trimming: 6 bases; J trimming: 4 bases; junction bases outside the gene matches: 5. For the CDR3, the DNA is TGCGCCAGCAGCCTACAGGGGACCACTGAAGCTTTCTTT. Translated, it gives CASSLQGTTEAFF.

This clone occurred a few times. This chain's CDR3 is CASSVAPDTEAFF. The CDR3 coding sequence is TGTGCCAGCAGCGTAGCTCCCGACACTGAAGCTTTCTTT. The chain links TRBV9 to TRBJ1-1; D uncertain. Germline-derived CDR1 and CDR2 are SGDLS and YYNGEE. The CDR3 loop spans 13 amino acids. The V end lost 0 bases, the J end lost 3 bases, and 6 bases lay between the germline ends.

This chain connects TRBV18 to TRBJ1-5; D possibly corresponds to TRBD1 (6 bases). Germline V lookup: CDR1 KGHSH, CDR2 LQKENI. This CDR3 spans 14 amino acids. V was shortened by 3 bases and J by 4 bases, with 10 bases between the two germline ends. The CDR3: CASSPGQFNQPQHF. In DNA, the CDR3 is TGTGCCAGCTCACCTGGACAGTTTAATCAGCCCCAGCATTTT.

The chain carries TRBV11-2 and TRBJ2-7, with 11 bases matching TRBD2. Per germline, CDR1 SGHAT and CDR2 FQNNGV. The ends lost 6 bases at V and 5 bases at J; junction bases unmatched: 9. The CDR3 has 15 amino acids. The CDR3 bases are TGTGCCAGCAGTCAATTAGCGGGGGGGTACGACGAGCAGTACTTC. Protein: CASSQLAGGYDEQYF.

The rearrangement uses TRBV27 and TRBJ2-2; D possibly corresponds to TRBD2 (6 bases). Germline CDR1 is MNHEY and CDR2 is SMNVEV (reference sequence). The CDR3 spans 16 residues. V gave up 6 bases and J gave up 4 bases, with 18 bases separating them. The CDR3 reads CASSSPSRGVTGELFF. The CDR3 coding sequence is TGTGCCAGCAGCAGCCCTTCGCGGGGTGTCACCGGGGAGCTGTTTTTT.

As concerns this clone: One junction end does not reproduce the germline sequence, and a read error may be involved. The gene calls are TRBV6-6 and TRBJ2-1, with D possibly matching TRBD2 (5 bases). Per the germline V gene, CDR1 is MNHNY and CDR2 is SVGAGI (reference sequence). The CDR3 is made up of 13 amino acids. The CDR3 DNA reads as TGTGCCAGCAGACCGGGGTCCTCCAATGAGCAGTTCTTC. This encodes CASRPGSSNEQFF.

The chain links TRBV11-3 to TRBJ2-3, with 15 bases fitting TRBD2. This CDR3 is built from 17 residues. V lost 5 bases, J lost 2 bases, and 5 bases stayed unmatched. Germline-derived CDR1 and CDR2 are SGHNT and YENEEA. The CDR3 bases are TGTGCCAGCAGCCCAGGACTAGCGGGGGGGTACACAGATACGCAGTATTTT. Amino acid sequence: CASSPGLAGGYTDTQYF.

This clone is a singleton in its sample. The chain links TRBV5-5 to TRBJ2-5; TRBD1 matches at 7 bases. The V gene's germline CDR1 is SGHKS and CDR2 YYEKEE (reference sequence). This CDR3 spans 12 amino acids. Germline trimming cut 3 bases from V and 7 bases from J; bases unmatched to any gene: 3. Here the CDR3 DNA reads TGTGCCAGCAGCTCGAACAGGGGGACCCAGTACTTC. Its translation is CASSSNRGTQYF.

V is TRBV4-3 and J is TRBJ2-1; the D call may be TRBD1 or TRBD2 (5 bases each). V lost 3 bases and J lost 8, with 20 bases in between. The CDR3 has 16 amino acids. Germline CDR1 reads LGHNA; CDR2 reads YSLEER. Here the CDR3 DNA reads TGCGCCAGCAGCCAGGAAGACTGGGGGTTGGGCTATGAGCAGTTCTTC. Amino acid sequence: CASSQEDWGLGYEQFF.

The gene calls are TRBV18 and TRBJ1-2; no firm D call. Trimming left V 4 bases short and J 8 bases short, with 14 bases between. Per germline, CDR1 KGHSH and CDR2 LQKENI. CDR3 length equals 13 residues. For the CDR3, the DNA is TGTGCCAGCTCACGGACCCACACAGAAGGCTACACCTTC. As protein: CASSRTHTEGYTF.

The CDR3 protein is CASSSIDREDGYTF. The CDR3 bases are TGTGCCAGCAGTTCGATAGACAGGGAAGACGGCTACACCTTC. The chain recombines TRBV6-5 with TRBJ1-2; TRBD1 aligns across 7 bases. The V gene end was trimmed by 4 bases and the J gene end by 8 bases; junction bases not matched to a gene: 10. Germline V CDR1 and CDR2: MNHEY, SVGAGI. This CDR3 region has 14 residues.

The chain couples TRBV9 to TRBJ1-1; D not resolved. The length of the CDR3 is 15 residues. V shed 0 bases and J shed 1 base, with 10 bases lying between them. Per the germline V gene, CDR1 is SGDLS and CDR2 is YYNGEE. CDR3 sequence: CASSVGRSGNTEAFF. For the CDR3, the DNA is TGTGCCAGCAGCGTAGGGCGATCAGGGAACACTGAAGCTTTCTTT.

CDR3 residues: CAWRTVYTEAFF. The CDR3 DNA follows: TGTGCCTGGAGGACAGTTTACACTGAAGCTTTCTTT. The J gene is TRBJ1-1, the V gene TRBV30; tentative D call: TRBD1 (5 bases). The germline V gene has CDR1 GTSNPN and CDR2 SVGIG (reference sequence). V lost 3 bases and J 3 bases, leaving 8 bases between the germline ends. The CDR3 extends over 12 amino acids.

The chain recombines TRBV6-6 with TRBJ1-6; D unresolved. Germline CDR1 MNHNY, CDR2 SVGAGI (reference sequence). With 4 bases removed from V and 4 bases from J, the gap between germline ends came to 11 bases. This CDR3 comprises 15 residues. CDR3 in amino acids: CASSSGTKYNSPLHF. CDR3 nucleotide sequence: TGTGCCAGCAGTTCGGGTACCAAATATAATTCACCCCTCCACTTT.

V gene TRBV4-3 combines with J gene TRBJ1-1, with D uncertain. There are 15 residues in the CDR3. Germline V lookup: CDR1 LGHNA, CDR2 YSLEER. The V end was cut by 0 bases, the J end by 2 bases, with 10 bases between. The CDR3 spells CASSQDVATNTEAFF. The CDR3 bases are TGCGCCAGCAGCCAAGACGTGGCAACTAACACTGAAGCTTTCTTT.

The chain links TRBV18 to TRBJ1-5, with TRBD1 identical over 8 bases. Germline V CDR1 and CDR2: KGHSH, LQKENI. The V segment lost 4 bases and the J segment 3 bases; nucleotides outside the gene matches: 2. The CDR3 length is 14 residues. CDR3 region: CASSRQGTNQPQHF. The CDR3 DNA reads TGTGCCAGCTCACGACAGGGGACCAATCAGCCCCAGCATTTT.

CDR3 residues: CASSLTLGGALNTEAFF. The CDR3 coding sequence is TGTGCCAGCTCACTAACATTGGGTGGGGCCTTGAACACTGAAGCTTTCTTT. The genes are TRBV18 and TRBJ1-1; D may be TRBD1 (5 bases). Between the trimmed V and J ends, which lost 4 bases and 0 bases, there was a span of 18 bases. CDR1 and CDR2 (germline): KGHSH, LQKENI. This CDR3 is built from 17 residues.

The rearrangement joins TRBV5-4 to TRBJ2-3; D is undetermined. The length of the CDR3 is 13 residues. The V gene's germline CDR1 is SGHNT and CDR2 YYREEE (reference sequence). With 0 bases removed from V and 3 bases from J, the gap between germline ends came to 5 bases. CDR3 protein: CASSLDLTDTQYF. CDR3 coding DNA: TGTGCCAGCAGCTTGGATTTGACAGATACGCAGTATTTT.

The chain recombines TRBV29-1 with TRBJ2-1, with D unresolved. CDR1 is SQVTM, CDR2 ANQGSEA, per germline. The V end lost 4 bases, the J end lost 0 bases, and 10 bases lay between the germline ends. This CDR3 spans 14 amino acids. CDR3 in DNA: TGCAGCGTTGTGACCTATAGCTCCTACAATGAGCAGTTCTTC. This sequence encodes CSVVTYSSYNEQFF.

The genes are TRBV19 and TRBJ2-2, with D perhaps TRBD2 (7 bases). Germline V gene data show CDR1 as LNHDA and CDR2 as SQIVND (reference sequence). Trimming cost V 9 bases and J 2 bases, with 16 bases left between them. The CDR3 has 15 residues. CDR3 residues: CASGGGTHNTGELFF. For the CDR3, the DNA is TGTGCCAGCGGGGGAGGGACACATAACACCGGGGAGCTGTTTTTT.

V usage is TRBV11-2 and J usage is TRBJ1-2, with no clear D. Trimming removed 4 bases from V and 4 bases from J, with 16 bases in between. Looked up from germline, CDR1 is SGHAT and CDR2 is FQNNGV. The CDR3 is 15 amino acids. This CDR3 is CASSSISSPPYGYTF. The CDR3 region has the DNA TGTGCCAGCAGCTCCATCTCAAGCCCCCCCTATGGCTACACCTTC.

The rearrangement uses TRBV29-1 and TRBJ1-1; D is uncertain. With 1 base removed from V and 11 bases from J, the gap between germline ends came to 2 bases. The CDR3 consists of 8 residues. Germline-derived CDR1 and CDR2 are SQVTM and ANQGSEA. The CDR3 DNA is TGCAGCGTTGAAGGCGCTTTCTTT. This translates into CSVEGAFF.